In this sample, the clone carrying this T cell receptor (beta chain) turned up a few times. Antigen: not known. These data belong to a study of blood T cells in healthy people across ages. The study's findings and limits: Total diversity from one million sequenced T cells was likely underestimated. Donor CMV status, an unknown factor, possibly confounded changes in expanded clonotypes.

Alongside a J-beta primer mix, a sample-barcoded 5' primer served in a second PCR lasting roughly 7 to 12 cycles. TCRdb re-analysed the 5' RACE reads in MiXCR, keeping a single row per CDR3 protein. Counted here are roughly 800,000 distinct CDR3 sequences, 58% occurring once; the ten biggest clones make up approximately 23%. The sequenced material came from blood. The sequence derives from a man under 40 in good health.

The CDR3 region is CASSLDFVGDTQYF. The CDR3 region has the DNA TGCGCCAGCAGCTTGGATTTCGTCGGAGATACGCAGTATTTT. The rearrangement links TRBV5-1 to TRBJ2-3; D unclear. Germline values: CDR1 SGHRS, CDR2 YFSETQ. V shed 0 bases and J shed 5 bases, with 10 bases lying between them. The CDR3 covers 14 residues. The full variable domain, its missing parts supplied by reference TRBV5-1 and TRBJ2-3, is KAGVTQTPRYLIKTRGQQVTLSCSPISGHRSVSWYQQTPGQGLQFLFEYFSETQRNKGNFPGRFSGRQFSNSRSEMNVSTLELGDSALYLCASSLDFVGDTQYFGPGTRLTVL.